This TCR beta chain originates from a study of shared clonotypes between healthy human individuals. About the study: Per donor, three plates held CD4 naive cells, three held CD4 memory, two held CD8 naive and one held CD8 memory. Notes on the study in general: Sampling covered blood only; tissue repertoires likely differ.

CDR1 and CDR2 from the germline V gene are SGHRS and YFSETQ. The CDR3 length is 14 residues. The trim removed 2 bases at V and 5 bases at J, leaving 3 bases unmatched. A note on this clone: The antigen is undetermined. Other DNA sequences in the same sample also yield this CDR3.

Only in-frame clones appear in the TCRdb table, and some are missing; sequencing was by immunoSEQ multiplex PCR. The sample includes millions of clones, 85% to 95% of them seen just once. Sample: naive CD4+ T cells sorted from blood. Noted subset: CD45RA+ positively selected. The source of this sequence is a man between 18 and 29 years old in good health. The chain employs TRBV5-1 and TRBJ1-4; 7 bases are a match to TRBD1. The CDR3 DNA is TGCGCCAGCAGCTTCGGCAGGGGGAATGAAAAACTGTTTTTT. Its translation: CASSFGRGNEKLFF.